This entry lists 11 T cell receptor beta chains sequenced from one sample in a study of T cell responses to AZD1222 COVID-19 vaccine. Data came from immunoSEQ multiplex PCR; TCRdb stores just in-frame clones and leaves some out. The profile shows 100,000 to 150,000 clones, about 91% of them singletons. The sequencing used peripheral blood, collected 28 days after the second AZD1222 dose. The receptors were gathered from an adult who received the AZD1222 COVID-19 vaccine.

This clone was observed a few times. The chain couples TRBV29-1 to TRBJ1-2, with 9 bases fitting TRBD1. The CDR3 consists of 12 residues. With 6 bases clipped from V and 4 bases from J, the junction kept 3 bases outside the gene matches. Looked up from germline, CDR1 is SQVTM and CDR2 is ANQGSEA. CDR3 in amino acids: CSVAQGAYGYTF. Written as DNA, the CDR3 is TGCAGCGTAGCACAGGGGGCCTATGGCTACACCTTC.

The chain joins TRBV10-3 to TRBJ1-1; D ambiguous. Germline CDR1 reads ENHRY; CDR2 reads SYGVKD. The CDR3 is made up of 14 amino acids. Trimming took 6 bases from V and 1 from J, leaving 12 bases between them. The CDR3 DNA sequence: TGTGCCATCAGCGAGGGAAGGGCGAACACTGAAGCTTTCTTT. This translates into CAISEGRANTEAFF.

This clone showed up just once. V gene TRBV18 combines with J gene TRBJ1-1; D is unclear. Trimming stripped 2 bases from V and 3 bases from J, with 10 bases between. Germline CDR1 KGHSH, CDR2 LQKENI. This CDR3 is built from 14 residues. In nucleotides, the CDR3 is TGTGCCAGCTCACCAAGGCGAAAGGACACTGAAGCTTTCTTT. Translation: CASSPRRKDTEAFF. Using reference TRBV18 and TRBJ1-1 for the parts outside the CDR3, the full variable domain is NAGVMQNPRHLVRRRGQEARLRCSPMKGHSHVYWYRQLPEEGLKFMVYLQKENIIDESGMPKERFSAEFPKEGPSILRIQQVVRGDSAAYFCASSPRRKDTEAFFGQGTRLTVV.

V usage is TRBV6-6 and J usage is TRBJ1-2; no clear D. CDR3 length: 15 amino acids. In germline, CDR1 is MNHNY, CDR2 SVGAGI (reference sequence). V was cut by 2 bases and J by 1 base, with 11 bases left in between. This CDR3 reads CASSYVVPLNYGYTF. The CDR3 DNA follows: TGTGCCAGCAGTTACGTGGTTCCCCTTAACTATGGCTACACCTTC.

CDR3 coding DNA: TGTGCCAGCAGCGTAGGGGACAGGTTTGGAAACACCATATATTTT. This sequence encodes CASSVGDRFGNTIYF. The chain combines TRBV9 with TRBJ1-3, with 8 bases identical to TRBD1. The length of the CDR3 is 15 residues. Germline CDR1 reads SGDLS; CDR2 reads YYNGEE. V lost 0 bases, J lost 3 bases, and 2 bases stayed unmatched.

The CDR3 sequence is CATARGQGQQQPQHF. In DNA form, the CDR3 reads TGTGCCACCGCAAGGGGACAGGGGCAGCAGCAGCCCCAGCATTTT. This chain joins TRBV10-3 and TRBJ1-5; 10 positions match TRBD1. The trim removed 10 bases at V and 7 bases at J, leaving 13 bases unmatched. The CDR3 loop spans 15 amino acids. The germline gives CDR1 ENHRY, CDR2 SYGVKD.

The V and J genes are TRBV9 and TRBJ1-1; D gene uncertain. The CDR3 runs to 13 residues. V lost 1 base to trimming and J lost 1 base, with 5 bases between them. Germline V gives CDR1 SGDLS, CDR2 YYNGEE. The CDR3 sequence is CASSVRGNTEAFF. The CDR3 nucleotides are TGTGCCAGCAGCGTACGGGGGAACACTGAAGCTTTCTTT. Using reference TRBV9 and TRBJ1-1 for the parts outside the CDR3, the full variable domain is DSGVTQTPKHLITATGQRVTLRCSPRSGDLSVYWYQQSLDQGLQFLIQYYNGEERAKGNILERFSAQQFPDLHSELNLSSLELGDSALYFCASSVRGNTEAFFGQGTRLTVV.

This sequence joins TRBV6-2 or TRBV6-3 and TRBJ2-3; D not resolved. Germline assignment: CDR1 MNHEY and CDR2 SVGEGT. CDR3 length: 12 amino acids. Trimming shortened V by 6 bases and J by 5 bases, and 9 bases separated the two germline ends. CDR3 in amino acids: CASSPAGDTQYF. The DNA for the CDR3 is TGTGCCAGCAGCCCTGCTGGAGATACGCAGTATTTT.

This clone was detected only a few times. The V call is TRBV4-3, the J call TRBJ2-1, with a possible D match to TRBD2 (6 bases). Germline V gene lookup returns CDR1 LGHNA and CDR2 YSLEER. V lost 4 bases and J lost 7, with 17 bases in between. CDR3 length: 15 amino acids. CDR3 residues: CASSLASGDVNEQFF. Here the CDR3 DNA reads TGCGCCAGCAGCCTCGCTTCGGGAGACGTGAATGAGCAGTTCTTC.

The CDR3 DNA reads as TGTGCCAGCAGTGAGAGGGGACAGTTTGGGGGCACTGAAGCTTTCTTT. This sequence encodes CASSERGQFGGTEAFF. This chain links TRBV2 with TRBJ1-1; 7 bases map to TRBD1. The germline CDR1 and CDR2 sequences are SNHLY and FYNNEI. Losses at the gene ends were 3 bases for V and 4 bases for J; bases not matched to a gene: 11. The CDR3 consists of 16 residues.

The chain links TRBV11-3 to TRBJ1-3; D is unclear. From germline, CDR1 is SGHNT and CDR2 YENEEA. Trimming shortened V by 10 bases and J by 0 bases, and 13 bases separated the two germline ends. The CDR3 consists of 14 residues. The CDR3 DNA follows: TGTGCCACCTCCCTGGGAAACTCTGGAAACACCATATATTTT. As protein: CATSLGNSGNTIYF.